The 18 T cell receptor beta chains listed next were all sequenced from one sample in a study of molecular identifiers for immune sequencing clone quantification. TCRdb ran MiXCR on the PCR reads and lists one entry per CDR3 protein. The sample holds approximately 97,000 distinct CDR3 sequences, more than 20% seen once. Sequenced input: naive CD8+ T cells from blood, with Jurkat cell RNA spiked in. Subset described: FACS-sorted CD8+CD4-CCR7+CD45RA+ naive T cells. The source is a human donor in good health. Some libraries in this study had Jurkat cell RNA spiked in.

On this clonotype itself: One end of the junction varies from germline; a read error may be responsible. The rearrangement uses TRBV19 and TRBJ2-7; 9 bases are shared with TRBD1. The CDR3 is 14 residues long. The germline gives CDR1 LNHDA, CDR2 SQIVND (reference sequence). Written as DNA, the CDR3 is TGTGCCAGTAGTGGGACAGGGAGCGCCTACGCGCAGTCCTTC. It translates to CASSGTGSAYAQSF.

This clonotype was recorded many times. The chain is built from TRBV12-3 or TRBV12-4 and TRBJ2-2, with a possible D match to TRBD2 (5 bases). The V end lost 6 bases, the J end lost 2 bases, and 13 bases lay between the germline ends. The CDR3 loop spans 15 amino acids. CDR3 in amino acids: CASSPRDTNTGELFF. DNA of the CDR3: TGTGCCAGCAGCCCCCGGGATACCAACACCGGGGAGCTGTTTTTT.

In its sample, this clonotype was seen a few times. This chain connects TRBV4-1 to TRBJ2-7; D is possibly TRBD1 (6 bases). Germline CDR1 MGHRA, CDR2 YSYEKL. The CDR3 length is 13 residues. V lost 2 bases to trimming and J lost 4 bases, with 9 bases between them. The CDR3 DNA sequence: TGCGCCAGCAGCCAACAACAGGGTTACGAGCAGTACTTC. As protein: CASSQQQGYEQYF.

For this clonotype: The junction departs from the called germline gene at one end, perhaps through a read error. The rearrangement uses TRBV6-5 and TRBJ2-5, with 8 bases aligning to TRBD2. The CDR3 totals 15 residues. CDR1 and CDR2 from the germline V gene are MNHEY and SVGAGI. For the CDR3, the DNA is TGTGCCAGCTGTTACCCGGGGGGGGGGGCAGAGACCCAGTACTTC. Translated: CASCYPGGGAETQYF.

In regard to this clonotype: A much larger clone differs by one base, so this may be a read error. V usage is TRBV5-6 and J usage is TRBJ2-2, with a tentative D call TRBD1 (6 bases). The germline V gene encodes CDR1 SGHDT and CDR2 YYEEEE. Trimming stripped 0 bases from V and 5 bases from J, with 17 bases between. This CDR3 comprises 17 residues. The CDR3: CASSLDDRDTGTGELFF. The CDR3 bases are TGTGCCAGCAGCTTGGATGACCGGGACACTGGGACCGGGGAGCTGTTTTTT.

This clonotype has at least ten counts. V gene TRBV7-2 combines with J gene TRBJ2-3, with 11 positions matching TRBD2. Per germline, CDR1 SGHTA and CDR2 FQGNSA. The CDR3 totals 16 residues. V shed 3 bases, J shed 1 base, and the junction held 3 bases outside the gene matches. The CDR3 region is CASSLKTSGGTDTQYF. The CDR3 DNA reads TGTGCCAGCAGCTTGAAGACTAGCGGGGGCACAGATACGCAGTATTTT. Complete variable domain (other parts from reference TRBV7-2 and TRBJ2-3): GAGVSQSPSNKVTEKGKDVELRCDPISGHTALYWYRQSLGQGLEFLIYFQGNSAPDKSGLPSDRFSAERTGGSVSTLTIQRTQQEDSAVYLCASSLKTSGGTDTQYFGPGTRLTVL.

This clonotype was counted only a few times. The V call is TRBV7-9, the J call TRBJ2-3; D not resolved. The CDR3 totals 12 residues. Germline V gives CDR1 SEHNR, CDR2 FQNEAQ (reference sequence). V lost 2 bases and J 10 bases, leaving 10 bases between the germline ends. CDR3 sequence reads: CASSLISDAQYF. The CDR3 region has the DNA TGTGCCAGCAGCTTAATTTCTGATGCGCAGTATTTT.

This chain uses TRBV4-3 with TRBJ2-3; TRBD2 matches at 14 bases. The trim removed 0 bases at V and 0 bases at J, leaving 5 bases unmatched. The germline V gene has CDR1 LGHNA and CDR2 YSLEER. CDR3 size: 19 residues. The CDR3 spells CASSQDRTSGRPSTDTQYF. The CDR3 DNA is TGCGCCAGCAGCCAAGACCGGACTAGCGGGAGGCCTAGCACAGATACGCAGTATTTT.

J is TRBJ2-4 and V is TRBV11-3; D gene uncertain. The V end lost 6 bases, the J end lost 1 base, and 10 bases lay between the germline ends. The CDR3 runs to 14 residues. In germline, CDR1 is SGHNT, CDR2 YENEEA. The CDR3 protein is CASRTFGAKNIQYF. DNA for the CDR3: TGTGCCAGCAGAACGTTCGGGGCCAAAAACATTCAGTACTTC.

CDR3 in amino acids: CASSLGTPGQGYEQYF. The CDR3 region has the DNA TGCGCCAGCAGCTTGGGTACACCGGGACAGGGCTACGAGCAGTACTTC. The chain joins TRBV5-1 to TRBJ2-7; 9 positions agree with TRBD1. CDR1 and CDR2 (germline): SGHRS, YFSETQ. The V segment lost 0 bases and the J segment 3 bases; nucleotides outside the gene matches: 7. The CDR3 is made up of 16 amino acids.

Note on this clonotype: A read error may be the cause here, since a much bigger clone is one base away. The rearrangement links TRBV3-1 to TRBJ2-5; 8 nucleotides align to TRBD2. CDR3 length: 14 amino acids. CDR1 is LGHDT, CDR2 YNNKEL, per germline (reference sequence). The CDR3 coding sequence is TGTGCCAGCAGCCCGGAACTAGCGGAAGAGACCCAGCACTTC. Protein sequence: CASSPELAEETQHF.

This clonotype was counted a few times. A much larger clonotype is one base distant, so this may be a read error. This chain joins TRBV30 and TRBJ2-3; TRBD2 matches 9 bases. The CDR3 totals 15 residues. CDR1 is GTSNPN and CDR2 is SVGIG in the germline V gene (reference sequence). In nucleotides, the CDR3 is TGTGCCTGGAGTCTCTTAGCGGGAGTCTCAGATGCGCAGTATTTT. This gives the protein CAWSLLAGVSDAQYF.

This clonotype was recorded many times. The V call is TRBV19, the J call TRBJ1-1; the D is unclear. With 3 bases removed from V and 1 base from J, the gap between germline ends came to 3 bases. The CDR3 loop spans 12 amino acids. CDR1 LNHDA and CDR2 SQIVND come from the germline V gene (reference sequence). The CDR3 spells CASSIGNTEAFF. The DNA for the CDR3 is TGTGCCAGTAGTATCGGGAACACTGAAGCTTTCTTT.

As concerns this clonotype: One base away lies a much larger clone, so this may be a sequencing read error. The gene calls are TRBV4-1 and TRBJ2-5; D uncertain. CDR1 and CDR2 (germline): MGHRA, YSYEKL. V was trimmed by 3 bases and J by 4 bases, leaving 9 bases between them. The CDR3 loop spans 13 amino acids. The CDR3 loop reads CASSHDPRETQYF. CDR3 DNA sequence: TGCGCCAGCAGCCATGATCCTCGAGAGACCCAGTACTTC.

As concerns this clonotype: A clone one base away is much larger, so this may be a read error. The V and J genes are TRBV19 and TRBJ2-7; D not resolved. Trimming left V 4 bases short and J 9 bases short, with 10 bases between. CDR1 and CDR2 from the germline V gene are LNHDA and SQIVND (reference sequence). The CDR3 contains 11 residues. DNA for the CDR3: TGTGCCAGTAGTAAAGGGCACGGGCAGTACTTC. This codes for CASSKGHGQYF.

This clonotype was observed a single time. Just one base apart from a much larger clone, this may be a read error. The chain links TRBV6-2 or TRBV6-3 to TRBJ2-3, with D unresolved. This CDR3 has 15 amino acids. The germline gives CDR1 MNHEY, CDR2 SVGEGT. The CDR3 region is CASSRRAEITETQYF. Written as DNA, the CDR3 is TGTGCCAGCAGCCGCCGGGCGGAGATCACAGAGACGCAGTATTTT.

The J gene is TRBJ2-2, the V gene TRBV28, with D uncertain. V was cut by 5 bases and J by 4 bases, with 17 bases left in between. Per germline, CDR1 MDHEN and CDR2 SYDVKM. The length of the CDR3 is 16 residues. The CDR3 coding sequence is TGTGCCAGCAGTCAACCCCTGGGCGTACTCACCGGGGAGCTGTTTTTT. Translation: CASSQPLGVLTGELFF.

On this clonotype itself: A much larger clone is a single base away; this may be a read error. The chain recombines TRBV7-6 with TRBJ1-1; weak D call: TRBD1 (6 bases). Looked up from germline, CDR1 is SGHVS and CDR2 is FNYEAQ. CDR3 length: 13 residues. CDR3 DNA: TGTGCCAGCGCCAGGGGTTGGGGCACTGCAGCTTTCTTT. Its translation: CASARGWGTAAFF. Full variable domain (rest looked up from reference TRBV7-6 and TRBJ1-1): GAGVSQSPRYKVTKRGQDVALRCDPISGHVSLYWYRQALGQGPEFLTYFNYEAQQDKSGLPNDRFSAERPEGSISTLTIQRTEQRDSAMYRCASARGWGTAAFFGQGTRLTVV.